This T cell receptor beta chain was captured by sequencing in a study of cytomegalovirus exposure and HLA in healthy donors (dated by TCRdb to 2015 to 2018). Context from the whole study: In an earlier analysis of about 560 of the donors, 276 Gb of sequence data and 117 million unique TCR beta sequences from 180 million or so T cells were reported. Typing coverage differed by locus: A, B, C, DRB1 and DQB1 were typed in roughly 629-630 donors, DQA1 in 500 to 550, DPA1 in over 600, and DPB1 in around 490. A later genetic analysis took genome-wide SNP genotypes for about 65% of the 666 donors and used that subset as a discovery cohort. Donor age, sex, ethnicity and CMV serostatus were compiled together with the repertoire data. Among a few hundred genotyped donors of the cohort, an average of approximately 240,000 unique TCR beta nucleotide sequences were sequenced per donor, roughly a sixth of them non-productive. The later analysis used no new phenotypic data to find candidate immune exposures, relying instead on TCR beta sequences and their occurrence across donors. A handful of DR-DQ haplotypes were handled as single units for association and clustering because linkage in the cohort was strong. Every repertoire in the discovery cohort had been generated on one and the same sequencing platform. The study profiled the T cell repertoires of fewer than 850 subjects by immunosequencing and related them to cytomegalovirus serostatus. To predict cytomegalovirus infection status, the study combined high-throughput TCR immunosequencing, statistical association of individual TCRs with disease status, and machine learning. HLA typing covered class I and class II loci at four-digit resolution. The genetic ancestry cluster associated with self-reported Caucasian donors included about 84% of the roughly 400 genotyped donors. The study aimed to test whether signatures of past pathogen exposure could be identified by cataloging public T cell receptors. A later analysis re-analyzed previously published TCR beta repertoires from 650 to 800 donors and added high-resolution HLA genotyping to study TCR occurrence patterns. An earlier analysis of several hundred of the donors applied high-throughput TCR beta sequencing to assess whether each TCR beta V gene segment acted as functional or pseudogenic. Approximately 300 gigabases of sequencing data and around 85 million unique TCR sequences made up an early release that covered about 640 HLA-typed donors. Besides the first cohort of around 670 subjects, a separate validation cohort made up of 120 different subjects was used.

This clone showed up just once. No antigen is known for it. Within one base of it there is no much larger clone, and no base qualities were kept. The research as a whole found: In a later analysis, 16,951 TCR beta sequences were associated with specific HLA alleles at a false discovery rate of 0.05. The classifier was reported to diagnose cytomegalovirus status with high specificity and sensitivity in both the original and validation cohorts. In this cohort, only TCR beta chains were sequenced, and detectable features were limited by the absence of alpha or paired-chain data. In vitro tests confirmed that a few of the cytomegalovirus-associated TCR beta chains recognize cytomegalovirus antigens. In the study, 150 to 200 TCR beta chains were listed as associated with cytomegalovirus. V-gene and J-gene trimming of TCR beta chains was associated with a missense DCLRE1C variant in a later genetic analysis, and the association was replicated in an independent cohort. According to a later genetic analysis, donors in an Asian-associated ancestry cluster had fewer N-insertions in productive TCRs than the approximately 630-donor mean. Because HLA typing was missing for some donors at each locus, association tests included only the typed subset. Most TCR sequences were observed very rarely across donors, whereas some public TCRs were present in many individuals. According to the authors, the approach could potentially be generalized to other disease states and immunological phenotypes. Assigning TCR associations to individual alleles was difficult when HLA alleles, especially DR and DQ, strongly co-occurred. Some IMGT-functional V segments, including TRBV6-2 and TRBV6-3, could not be distinguished by the 87-base-pair reads and were therefore excluded. A further reported finding was that TCR beta sequences accurately predicted the HLA-A and HLA-B alleles for most subjects in the first cohort. Broadly in line with IMGT annotations, most TCR beta V segments showed up in productive rearrangements about 87% or about 30% of the time in an earlier analysis of several hundred of the donors. According to a later analysis, most CMV-associated TCR beta chains appeared to be HLA-restricted, and the HLA associations seemed to be driven largely by CMV exposure. Compared with equally common non-associated chains, HLA-associated TCR beta chains in a later analysis were more clonally expanded and had lower generation probabilities. Immune exposure information for the cohort was limited to CMV serostatus. Several of the top co-occurrence clusters appeared to be linked to parvovirus B19, influenza, CMV and Epstein-Barr virus, according to a later analysis. Because counts were too low, about 17 rarely observed V segments, including chromosome 9 orphons, were excluded from the earlier analysis of 587 of the donors. A cluster of highly shared sequence variants was judged likely to be a technical artifact of the sequencing pipeline. A later analysis found that TCR association rates varied across HLA loci, with DRB1 alleles showing the most associated TCRs and HLA-C alleles the fewest. Correlated functional status among segregating V segments might reflect linkage disequilibrium, but an unknown experimental factor could not be ruled out. Presence/absence analyses assumed roughly uniform sequencing depth across donors, an assumption that may not hold.

To prepare the library, the immunoSEQ multiplex PCR assay was applied. For the multiplex PCR, a mixture combining 60 forward primers for TCR Vbeta segments and 13 reverse primers for TCR Jbeta segments was used. The CDR3 region of rearranged TCR beta genes was amplified from genomic DNA by a multiplex PCR assay. On the Illumina HiSeq System, the amplified TCR beta libraries were sequenced as 87-base-pair reads. As for the original processing: Across the 700 or so repertoires, a later analysis counted 78 million or so unique TCR beta chains, roughly 11 million of which were shared by at least two donors. Raw reads were error-corrected and collapsed into unique sequences by a nearest-neighbor algorithm in which closely related sequences were merged to remove PCR and sequencing errors. CDR3 sequences were aligned to IMGT reference sequences to assign V, D and J gene segments. For a sequence to be retained, a match of at least six nucleotides was required to both a V gene segment and a J gene segment. A rearrangement was called productive if the CDR3 had no stop codons and remained in frame with V and J, and every other rearrangement was called non-productive. CDR3 was defined according to IMGT convention as the region running from the second conserved V-encoded cysteine to the conserved J-encoded phenylalanine. The earlier analysis of a few hundred of the donors excluded sequences that lacked an unambiguous match to a single V gene segment. An earlier analysis of several hundred of the donors classified V segments as functional when productive rearrangements were above 56.7% and as segregating when the standard deviation between donors was above 5%. A statistical classification framework was built to diagnose cytomegalovirus status from the catalog of TCR beta chain sequences. In a later analysis, TCR nucleotide sequences were compared against IMGT/GENE-DB human TR gene sequences so that V and J genes could be assigned. In a later analysis, CDR3 sequences and most-parsimonious VDJ recombination scenarios were assigned using the TCRdist pipeline. A later analysis defined each TCR beta chain by its CDR3 amino acid sequence plus V-gene family, and excluded reads lacking a unique V-gene family. A later analysis removed several hundred highly shared, low-generation-probability nucleotide sequences to deal with suspected cross-contamination and a sequencing artifact. In a later analysis, a clonal expansion index for each public chain was calculated from normalized within-repertoire ranks of inferred template counts. In a later analysis, generation probabilities were computed using a VDJ recombination model fitted to out-of-frame rearrangements, and the results were checked against IGoR. A later analysis scored TCR-TCR, TCR-HLA and TCR-CMV co-occurrence with hypergeometric tests, applying a repertoire-size bias correction to TCR pairs. A later analysis estimated false discovery rates by permuting HLA or CMV assignments 20 times. In a later analysis, co-occurring TCRs were grouped with DBSCAN, and TCRdist sequence similarity was added when clustering was performed within HLA-allele-positive subsets. Co-occurrence clustering excluded repertoires with fewer than 30,000 or more than 120,000 public chains, plus five with anomalous nucleotide sharing. This is the immuneACCESS table as TCRdb keeps it, with only in-frame sequences that have V and J called. A part of the clones is gone; compared with another copy, unresolved V genes explain less than half, and the rest is unexplained. That table furnishes V, J and clone size, whereas the DNA furnished D and trimming. The sample profile shows 50,000 or so clones; around 82% of them were found once. The ten largest make up approximately 2.3% of the sample.

CDR1 and CDR2 are read off the germline V gene (reference sequence) as LNHNV and YYDKDF. Compared with germline, V lacks 6 bases and J lacks 3 bases; bases without a gene match: 12. The CDR3 has 17 amino acids, counting the end cysteine and phenylalanine. Of the read, only the CDR3 DNA is kept; its 51 bases are in frame from base 1. The cohort was made up of hundreds of healthy bone marrow donors. At the time of sampling, every cohort member was nominally healthy, though immune exposures that went unrecorded were likely present. The donor was CMV seropositive and was included in the group of almost 300 seropositive cohort members. A peripheral blood sample was collected from each donor, and TCR beta sequencing was performed on peripheral blood mononuclear cells. Genomic DNA was extracted from the blood cell samples with the Qiagen DNeasy Blood Extraction Kit.

The sequencing sample was made of PBMCs. The rearrangement combines TRBV15 with TRBJ2-2; TRBD1 agrees with 8 junctional bases. This TCR was sampled from a boy younger than 18 in good health and CMV-seropositive. The DNA reads TGTGCCACCAGGGGGACAGGTAGTCCCGCGGACACCGGGGAGCTGTTTTTT. Translated, it reads CATRGTGSPADTGELFF. With all but the CDR3 taken from the reference TRBV15 and TRBJ2-2 genes, the full variable domain is: DAMVIQNPRYQVTQFGKPVTLSCSQTLNHNVMYWYQQKSSQAPKLLFHYYDKDFNNEADTPDNFQSRRPNTSFCFLDIRSPGLGDTAMYLCATRGTGSPADTGELFFGEGSRLTVL.